These 10 T cell receptor beta chains share one sample of origin, sequenced in a study of blood T cell repertoires in COVID-19. The repertoire was sequenced with immunoSEQ multiplex PCR; TCRdb's copy has only in-frame clones and lacks some. The repertoire holds approximately 260,000 clones, 82% seen once, with roughly 12% in the top ten. The sequenced sample consisted of peripheral blood. Source of these receptors: a woman aged 60-75 years with active or convalescent COVID-19.

The chain links TRBV19 to TRBJ2-1; 7 bases map to TRBD1. Losses at the gene ends were 3 bases for V and 3 bases for J; bases not matched to a gene: 5. The CDR3 extends over 15 amino acids. From germline, CDR1 is LNHDA and CDR2 SQIVND (reference sequence). The CDR3: CASSMGRGYYNEQFF. As DNA, the CDR3 is TGTGCCAGTAGTATGGGCAGGGGGTACTACAATGAGCAGTTCTTC.

The V and J genes are TRBV6-2 or TRBV6-3 and TRBJ2-5, with D tentatively TRBD1 (5 bases). Germline CDR1 MNHEY, CDR2 SVGEGT. Trimming pared 5 bases from V and 5 bases from J, leaving 15 bases between. This CDR3 has 14 amino acids. The CDR3 loop reads CASSPGPFTETQYF. The CDR3 coding sequence is TGTGCCAGCAGTCCAGGGCCCTTTACGGAGACCCAGTACTTC.

This clone was picked up one time. The CDR3 region has the DNA TGTGCCAGTAGTATAGGAGGACAGGCAAACTATGGCTACACCTTC. Translation gives CASSIGGQANYGYTF. The chain is built from TRBV19 and TRBJ1-2; TRBD1 matches 7 bases. The junction had 4 bases not matched to a gene; V was cut back by 1 base and J by 2 bases. The germline V gene has CDR1 LNHDA and CDR2 SQIVND (reference sequence). The CDR3 contains 15 residues.

V usage is TRBV2 and J usage is TRBJ2-5; 9 bases fit TRBD1. The germline V gene has CDR1 SNHLY and CDR2 FYNNEI. V dropped 6 bases and J dropped 4; count of bases not matched to a gene: 3. CDR3 length equals 13 residues. CDR3 in amino acids: CASSGTGLETQYF. The CDR3 coding sequence is TGTGCCAGCAGCGGGACAGGGTTAGAGACCCAGTACTTC.

The gene calls are TRBV4-2 and TRBJ2-7; 8 bases agree with TRBD2. V was pared by 0 bases and J by 9 bases, with 16 bases of the junction left unmatched. The V gene's germline CDR1 is LGHNA and CDR2 YNFKEQ. This CDR3 spans 17 amino acids. In DNA, the CDR3 is TGTGCCAGCAGCCAAGAAGTTTACGGGGGGGTTTCTCCGATGCAGTACTTC. Amino acid sequence: CASSQEVYGGVSPMQYF.

On this clone: In the same sample, other DNA sequences code for this CDR3. The chain uses TRBV6-5 and TRBJ1-1; TRBD1 aligns across 12 bases. CDR3 size: 15 residues. In germline, CDR1 is MNHEY, CDR2 SVGAGI. With V trimmed by 6 bases and J by 3 bases, 5 bases remained unmatched. CDR3 in amino acids: CASRGQGAGDTEAFF. CDR3 bases: TGTGCCAGCAGGGGACAGGGGGCGGGTGACACTGAAGCTTTCTTT.

CDR3 sequence reads: CASSLSSHTEAFF. The CDR3 DNA follows: TGTGCCAGCAGCTTATCGAGCCACACTGAAGCTTTCTTT. V and J are TRBV7-2 and TRBJ1-1; D unresolved. V lost 2 bases and J 3 bases, leaving 7 bases between the germline ends. The V gene's germline CDR1 is SGHTA and CDR2 FQGNSA. The CDR3 is made up of 13 amino acids.

This sequence joins TRBV5-1 and TRBJ1-1, with TRBD1 matching over 7 bases. V lost 5 bases, J lost 4 bases, and 14 bases stayed unmatched. CDR1 is SGHRS, CDR2 YFSETQ, per germline. The CDR3 extends over 16 amino acids. The CDR3 sequence is CASRTGTVTLGTEAFF. CDR3 DNA: TGCGCCAGCAGAACCGGGACAGTCACCCTGGGCACTGAAGCTTTCTTT.

The chain joins TRBV12-3 or TRBV12-4 to TRBJ2-3; D possibly corresponds to TRBD2 (6 bases). Between the trimmed V and J ends, which lost 11 bases and 2 bases, there was a span of 14 bases. The CDR3 loop spans 13 amino acids. As DNA, the CDR3 is TGTGCCGCCTCTGCGGGGCCCACAGATACGCAGTATTTT. Amino acid sequence: CAASAGPTDTQYF.

The chain joins TRBV14 to TRBJ1-1; 7 bases map to TRBD1. The CDR3 contains 16 residues. V dropped 6 bases and J dropped 3; count of bases not matched to a gene: 13. Germline CDR1 reads SGHDN; CDR2 reads FVKESK. The CDR3 DNA reads TGTGCCAGCAGTTTTCTCCCGAGGACAGGCGACACTGAAGCTTTCTTT. Translating it yields CASSFLPRTGDTEAFF.